Reported below is one T cell receptor beta chain. There is no known antigen for this receptor. No quality values exist for individual bases; no much larger clone is one base distant. Libraries came from PCR. Reads for this sample came from an Illumina HiSeq 2500. Unique molecular identifiers were incorporated into TCR beta cDNA libraries to reduce PCR and sequencing biases. Per 1 to 10 million input T cells, some 500,000 cDNA molecules were obtained, such that each molecule approximated one T cell. The patient libraries were prepared and sequenced with the same protocol used for the earlier healthy control dataset. Within a given batch, samples were prepared together, multiplexed and sequenced on the same HiSeq lane. The authors processed their data as follows. MIGEC was used to process the raw barcoded reads, and molecular identifier groups with only a single read were discarded before consensus assembly and CDR3 extraction. VDJtools was used for post-analysis of the clonotype tables, and diversity was normalized by down-sampling every dataset to the size of the smallest sample. To correct batch-related cross-sample contamination, repertoire overlap clustering matched CDR3 amino acid sequences but not nucleotide sequences. The public reads were reprocessed in TCRdb via fastp at Q25 and MiXCR, keeping in-frame beta chains. Records with the same CDR3 protein are collapsed into one entry carrying the most frequent genes and DNA. For this entry, the V and J calls and clone size follow TCRdb and not the study's own pipeline. Counted in this sample were about 500,000 distinct CDR3 sequences; roughly 45% of them appeared once. The ten largest clones capture 9% to 13% of the sample.

The data originate from a study of post-analysis software for immune sequencing data (dated by TCRdb to the mid-2010s). In terms of the full investigation: The recorded disease courses included relapsing-remitting, secondary progressive and progressive-relapsing multiple sclerosis, and some patients had no subtype annotation. The multiple sclerosis patient repertoires were compared with approximately 11 previously published healthy control repertoires from donors aged 6 to 25 years. A subset of samples was prepared in parallel using single-end sample barcoding, then pooled and co-amplified after Illumina adapter ligation. Study-level results and caveats: The control group was slightly older than the multiple sclerosis patient group. Direct clustering with F measure showed strong co-clustering of samples prepared in the same batch, prompting a batch-effect correction. Multiple sclerosis patients had significantly lower normalized Chao1 diversity than controls, a result that suggests substantial peripheral T-cell clonal expansion. Significantly higher frequencies in patients than in controls were found for roughly 5 TRBV segments, including TRBV5-6, TRBV5-1 and TRBV20-1.

Here V drops 4 bases and J drops 0 bases, and the junction holds 12 bases not matched to any gene. The CDR3 contains 18 residues, cysteine and phenylalanine counted. Kept here is only the CDR3 DNA, which spans 54 bases and is read in frame from base 1. CDR1 is given as SGHTA and CDR2 as FQGTGA, both from the germline V gene. TCR beta repertoires were profiled from peripheral blood of approximately 13 young patients with multiple sclerosis to demonstrate the VDJtools post-analysis software. Multiple sclerosis patients were children and adolescents aged roughly 6 to 17 years. The chain was built from TRBV7-3 and TRBJ2-3, with 8 bases matching TRBD2. This TCR was recovered from a girl under 18 with multiple sclerosis. Sequencing was done on a sample of blood. For the CDR3, the sequence is CASSSDSGLAESTDTQYF. The nucleotides read TGTGCCAGCAGCTCCGATTCAGGACTAGCAGAGAGCACAGATACGCAGTATTTT.